The source of this T cell receptor beta chain is a study of technical replicates of blood from several donors. The assay was immunoSEQ multiplex PCR, and TCRdb's table has in-frame clones only and misses some. The table has under 15,000 clones, roughly 95% seen once. CDR1 and CDR2 from the germline V gene are MNHNS and SASEGT. CDR3 length equals 15 residues. The trim removed 2 bases at V and 5 bases at J, leaving 2 bases unmatched. Source material: PBMCs. V is TRBV6-1 and J is TRBJ2-3; 12 nucleotides align to TRBD2. This receptor was taken from a human donor in good health. The CDR3 protein is CASSELAGGQDTQYF. The CDR3 DNA follows: TGTGCCAGCAGTGAACTAGCGGGAGGGCAAGATACGCAGTATTTT.